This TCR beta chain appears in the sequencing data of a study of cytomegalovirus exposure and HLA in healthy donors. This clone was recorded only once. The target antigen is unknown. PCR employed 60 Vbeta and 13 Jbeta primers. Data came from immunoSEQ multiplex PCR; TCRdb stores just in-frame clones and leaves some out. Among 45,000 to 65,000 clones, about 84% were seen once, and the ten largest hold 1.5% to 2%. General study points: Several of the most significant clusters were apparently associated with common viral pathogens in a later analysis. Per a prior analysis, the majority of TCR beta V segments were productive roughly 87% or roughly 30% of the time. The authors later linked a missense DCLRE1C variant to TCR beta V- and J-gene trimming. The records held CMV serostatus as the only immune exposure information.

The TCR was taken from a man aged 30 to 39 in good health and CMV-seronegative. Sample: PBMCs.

CDR3 sequence reads: CASSTGVLQYF. For the CDR3, the DNA is TGTGCCAGTAGTACAGGGGTCCTCCAGTACTTC. This sequence joins TRBV19 and TRBJ2-4; perhaps TRBD1 as D (6 bases). With 4 bases removed from V and 13 bases from J, the gap between germline ends came to 11 bases. The V gene's germline CDR1 is LNHDA and CDR2 SQIVND (reference sequence). The CDR3 has 11 amino acids. The variable domain in full, with the rest retrieved from reference TRBV19 and TRBJ2-4, is DGGITQSPKYLFRKEGQNVTLSCEQNLNHDAMYWYRQDPGQGLRLIYYSQIVNDFQKGDIAEGYSVSREKKESFPLTVTSAQKNPTAFYLCASSTGVLQYFGAGTRLSVL.